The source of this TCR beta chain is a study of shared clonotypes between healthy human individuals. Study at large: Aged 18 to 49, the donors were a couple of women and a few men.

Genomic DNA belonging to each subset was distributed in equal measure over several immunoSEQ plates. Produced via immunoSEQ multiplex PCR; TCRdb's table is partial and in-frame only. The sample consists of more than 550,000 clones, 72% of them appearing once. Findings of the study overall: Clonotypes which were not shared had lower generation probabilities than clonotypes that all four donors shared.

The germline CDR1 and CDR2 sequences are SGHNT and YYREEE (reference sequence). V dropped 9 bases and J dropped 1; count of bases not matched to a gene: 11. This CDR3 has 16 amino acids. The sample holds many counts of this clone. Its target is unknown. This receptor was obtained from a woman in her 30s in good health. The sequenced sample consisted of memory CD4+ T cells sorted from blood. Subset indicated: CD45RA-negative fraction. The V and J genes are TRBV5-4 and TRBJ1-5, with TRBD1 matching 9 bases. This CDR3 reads CATSSWDRASNQPQHF. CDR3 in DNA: TGTGCCACAAGCTCCTGGGACAGGGCGAGCAATCAGCCCCAGCATTTT.